The rows below give T cell receptor beta chains drawn from one sample of a study of technical replicates of blood from a handful of donors. Generated by immunoSEQ multiplex PCR, the TCRdb table keeps only in-frame clones and is missing some. The table shows about 66,000 clones, with approximately 90% occurring only once. Sequencing used PBMCs. These receptor sequences come from a human donor in good health. Some clones in this sample may be carry-over from other donors' samples. Both conserved end residues are part of each CDR3. A D gene is named only where the DNA matches it firmly. Only part of the rows carry a size: once, few, many, or a class if the clone is expanded.

DNA: TGTGCCAGCTCACCACTGGACACGTCAAGGGAGACCCAGTACTTC
CDR3: CASSPLDTSRETQYF
size: once
D: .
V: TRBV18
J: TRBJ2-5

DNA: TGTGCCAGCAGAGAAACAGGGGTAGGAGGCTACACCTTC
CDR3: CASRETGVGGYTF
size: .
D: TRBD1
V: TRBV6-1
J: TRBJ1-2

DNA: TGCGCCAGCAGCCAAGGGGGCGGGGGGGCTTTGGGTGAGCAGTTCTTC
CDR3: CASSQGGGGALGEQFF
size: .
D: TRBD2
V: TRBV4-3
J: TRBJ2-1

DNA: TGTGCCAGCTCACCTAGACAGGGGAATGAAGCTTTCTTT
CDR3: CASSPRQGNEAFF
size: .
D: TRBD1
V: TRBV18
J: TRBJ1-1

DNA: TGTGCCATCACATCGAGCTCTGGGGCCAACGTCCTGACTTTC
CDR3: CAITSSSGANVLTF
size: .
D: .
V: TRBV10-3
J: TRBJ2-6

DNA: TGTGCCAGCAGTCCAACGGGGGGGCACACCGGGGAGCTGTTTTTT
CDR3: CASSPTGGHTGELFF
size: .
D: TRBD2
V: TRBV7-3
J: TRBJ2-2

DNA: TGTGCCAGCAGCTTAGTATTGGGACTAGAAGCCTACGAGCAGTACTTC
CDR3: CASSLVLGLEAYEQYF
size: .
D: TRBD2
V: TRBV7-6
J: TRBJ2-7

DNA: TGTGCCAGCATCGGGACAGGCTCCTACGAGCAGTACTTC
CDR3: CASIGTGSYEQYF
size: .
D: TRBD1
V: TRBV6-5
J: TRBJ2-7

DNA: TGTGCCAGAAGCTTGTCCGCACAGGGGGCGGACATGAACACTGAAGCTTTCTTT
CDR3: CARSLSAQGADMNTEAFF
size: .
D: TRBD1
V: TRBV5-3
J: TRBJ1-1

DNA: TGTGCCAGCAGCCGGGGGGGCATTGCGTGGCAGTACTTC
CDR3: CASSRGGIAWQYF
size: .
D: TRBD2
V: TRBV7-2
J: TRBJ2-7

DNA: TGTGCCAGCAGCGCCGGGCTGGAACTAGCTTACAATGAGCAGTTCTTC
CDR3: CASSAGLELAYNEQFF
size: once
D: .
V: TRBV6-6
J: TRBJ2-1

DNA: TGTGCCGAGGGAGAATTTAACACCGGGGAGCTGTTTTTT
CDR3: CAEGEFNTGELFF
size: .
D: .
V: TRBV30
J: TRBJ2-2

DNA: TGTGCCAGCAGCGCTCGGGACAGGGGGCGCTTCGAGCAGTACTTC
CDR3: CASSARDRGRFEQYF
size: once
D: TRBD1
V: TRBV7-2
J: TRBJ2-7

DNA: TGTGCCAGCAACTTGTTTCGGGGAGACAATCAGCCCCAGCATTTT
CDR3: CASNLFRGDNQPQHF
size: .
D: .
V: TRBV2
J: TRBJ1-5

DNA: TGTGCCATCAGCGGGGGGGAGGAGACCCAGTACTTC
CDR3: CAISGGEETQYF
size: .
D: TRBD2
V: TRBV10-3
J: TRBJ2-5

DNA: TGTGCCAGCAGTAGGGACAGGGGGCGAACGGAGACCCAGTACTTC
CDR3: CASSRDRGRTETQYF
size: .
D: TRBD1
V: TRBV2
J: TRBJ2-5

DNA: TGTGCTAGTTCTCAGAAGGGGCAGGAGACCCAGTACTTC
CDR3: CASSQKGQETQYF
size: .
D: .
V: TRBV12-5
J: TRBJ2-5

DNA: TGCGCCAGCATGGGGATGGAGGGCGCCGGGGAGCTGTTTTTT
CDR3: CASMGMEGAGELFF
size: .
D: .
V: TRBV5-1
J: TRBJ2-2

DNA: TGTGCCAGCAGTGCCCAAACACCCAAGCAGTTCTTC
CDR3: CASSAQTPKQFF
size: .
D: .
V: TRBV2
J: TRBJ2-1

DNA: TGTGCCAGCAGACCGGGTTCTTACCTCAATGAGCAGTTCTTC
CDR3: CASRPGSYLNEQFF
size: .
D: .
V: TRBV7-9
J: TRBJ2-1

DNA: TGTGCCAGCAGCTTGCGGGGGAACTCCTACAATGAGCAGTTCTTC
CDR3: CASSLRGNSYNEQFF
size: .
D: .
V: TRBV5-6
J: TRBJ2-1

DNA: TGTGCCAGCAGCCGCACGACTAGCGGGGAGGGAGATACGCAGTATTTT
CDR3: CASSRTTSGEGDTQYF
size: .
D: TRBD2
V: TRBV4-2
J: TRBJ2-3

DNA: TGTGCCAGCAGCCGACTCCAGGGGGCAGATGAGCAGTTCTTC
CDR3: CASSRLQGADEQFF
size: .
D: TRBD1
V: TRBV7-7
J: TRBJ2-1

DNA: TGTGCCAGCAGTCCAGCGGGATGGGCCCAATTCTATGGCTACACCTTC
CDR3: CASSPAGWAQFYGYTF
size: .
D: .
V: TRBV27
J: TRBJ1-2

DNA: TGCGCCAGCAGCCAAGGGGGGCGGAACACTGAAGCTTTCTTT
CDR3: CASSQGGRNTEAFF
size: .
D: .
V: TRBV4-3
J: TRBJ1-1

DNA: TGTGCCAGCAGGAGGGGTTGGGGGACAAGACAAGAGACCCAGTACTTC
CDR3: CASRRGWGTRQETQYF
size: .
D: .
V: TRBV7-3
J: TRBJ2-5

DNA: TGTGCCAGCAGCCCCCGGACAGGGGCCTTCTATGGCTACACCTTC
CDR3: CASSPRTGAFYGYTF
size: .
D: TRBD1
V: TRBV4-2
J: TRBJ1-2

DNA: TGCGCCAGCAGCCGCCCGGACAGGGAATTCCCAGATACGCAGTATTTT
CDR3: CASSRPDREFPDTQYF
size: .
D: TRBD1
V: TRBV4-1
J: TRBJ2-3

DNA: TGTGCCAGCCGTAAAGACATCTACGAGCAGTACTTC
CDR3: CASRKDIYEQYF
size: .
D: .
V: TRBV6-1
J: TRBJ2-7

DNA: TGCGCCAGCAGCAGCCTACAGGGGGGGTACGGGGCCAACGTCCTGACTTTC
CDR3: CASSSLQGGYGANVLTF
size: .
D: .
V: TRBV5-1
J: TRBJ2-6

DNA: TGTGCCAGCAGCTGGGGGCTAGCGGGAGCAGATACGCAGTATTTT
CDR3: CASSWGLAGADTQYF
size: .
D: TRBD2
V: TRBV7-9
J: TRBJ2-3

DNA: TGTGCCAGCAGTTACCGCGAGGGCCCCTCCTACGAGCAGTACTTC
CDR3: CASSYREGPSYEQYF
size: .
D: .
V: TRBV6-5
J: TRBJ2-7

DNA: TGTGCCAGTAGTATAGTCCGCGGGGGCTCCAATCAGCCCCAGCATTTT
CDR3: CASSIVRGGSNQPQHF
size: .
D: .
V: TRBV19
J: TRBJ1-5

DNA: TGTGCCAGCTGCGCACAGGGGGCTGGCACTGAAGCTTTCTTT
CDR3: CASCAQGAGTEAFF
size: .
D: TRBD1
V: TRBV18
J: TRBJ1-1

DNA: TGTGCCAGCAGCTTAGATCTGGGCAGGGAGCAGTACTTC
CDR3: CASSLDLGREQYF
size: .
D: .
V: TRBV7-7
J: TRBJ2-7

DNA: TGTGCCAGCAGCTTAGCTTTTACAGGGGGGTACGAGCAGTACTTC
CDR3: CASSLAFTGGYEQYF
size: .
D: TRBD1
V: TRBV7-6
J: TRBJ2-7

DNA: TGTGCCAGCAGTGGCAGGGGAATCTCCTACAATGAGCAGTTCTTC
CDR3: CASSGRGISYNEQFF
size: .
D: .
V: TRBV6-5
J: TRBJ2-1